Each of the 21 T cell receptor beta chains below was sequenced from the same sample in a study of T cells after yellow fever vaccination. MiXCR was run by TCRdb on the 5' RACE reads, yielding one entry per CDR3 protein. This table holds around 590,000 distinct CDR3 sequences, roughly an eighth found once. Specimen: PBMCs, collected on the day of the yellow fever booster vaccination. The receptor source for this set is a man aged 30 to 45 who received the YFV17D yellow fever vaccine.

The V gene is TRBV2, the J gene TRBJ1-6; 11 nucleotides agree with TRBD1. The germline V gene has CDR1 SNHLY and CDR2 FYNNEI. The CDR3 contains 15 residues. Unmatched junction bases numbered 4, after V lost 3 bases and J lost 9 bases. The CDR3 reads CASSERTGGPSPLHF. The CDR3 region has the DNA TGTGCCAGCAGTGAGCGGACAGGGGGCCCTTCACCCCTCCACTTT.

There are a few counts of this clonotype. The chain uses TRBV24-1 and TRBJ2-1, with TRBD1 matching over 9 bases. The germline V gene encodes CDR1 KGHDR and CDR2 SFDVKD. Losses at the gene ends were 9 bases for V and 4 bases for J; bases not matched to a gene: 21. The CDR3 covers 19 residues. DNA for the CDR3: TGTGCCACCGATCACTTCGGGACAGGGAGCGTGGGGCTTTACAATGAGCAGTTCTTC. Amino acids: CATDHFGTGSVGLYNEQFF.

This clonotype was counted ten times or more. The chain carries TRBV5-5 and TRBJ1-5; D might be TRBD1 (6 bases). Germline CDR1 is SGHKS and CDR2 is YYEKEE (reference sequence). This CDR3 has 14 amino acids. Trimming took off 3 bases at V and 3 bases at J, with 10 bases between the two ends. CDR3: CASSSRGANQPQHF. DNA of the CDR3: TGTGCCAGCAGCTCCCGGGGGGCCAATCAGCCCCAGCATTTT.

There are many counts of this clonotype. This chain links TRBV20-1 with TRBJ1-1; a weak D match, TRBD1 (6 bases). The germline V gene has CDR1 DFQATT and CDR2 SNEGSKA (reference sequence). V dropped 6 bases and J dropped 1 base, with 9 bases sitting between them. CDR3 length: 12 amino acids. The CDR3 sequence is CSAPTGNTEAFF. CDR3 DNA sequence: TGCAGTGCGCCGACAGGGAACACTGAAGCTTTCTTT.

The CDR3 nucleotides read TGTGCCAGCAGTCCACCTCCGCGGGCTAGCGGCTACAATGAGCAGTTCTTC. Encoded protein: CASSPPPRASGYNEQFF. The V and J genes are TRBV12-3 or TRBV12-4 and TRBJ2-1; 7 bases fit TRBD2. CDR3 length equals 17 residues. V lost 5 bases, J lost 3 bases, and 13 bases stayed unmatched.

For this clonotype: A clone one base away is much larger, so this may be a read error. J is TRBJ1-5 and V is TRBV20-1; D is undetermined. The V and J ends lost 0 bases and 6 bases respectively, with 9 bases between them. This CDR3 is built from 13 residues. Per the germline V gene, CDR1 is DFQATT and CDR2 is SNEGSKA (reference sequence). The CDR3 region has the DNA TGCAGTGCTAGAGATCGAGGGATTCAGCCCCAGCATTTT. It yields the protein CSARDRGIQPQHF.

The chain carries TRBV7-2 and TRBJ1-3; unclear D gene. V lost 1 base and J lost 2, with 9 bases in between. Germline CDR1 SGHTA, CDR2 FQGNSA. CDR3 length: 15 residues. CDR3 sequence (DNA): TGTGCCAGCAGCTTAGTGGGAACGACTGGAAACACCATATATTTT. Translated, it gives CASSLVGTTGNTIYF. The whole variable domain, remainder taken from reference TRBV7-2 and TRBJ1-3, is GAGVSQSPSNKVTEKGKDVELRCDPISGHTALYWYRQSLGQGLEFLIYFQGNSAPDKSGLPSDRFSAERTGGSVSTLTIQRTQQEDSAVYLCASSLVGTTGNTIYFGEGSWLTVV.

CDR3 coding DNA: TGCGCCAGCAGCGAGGCAGCCTCGAACACCGGGGAGCTGTTTTTT. This codes for CASSEAASNTGELFF. This chain links TRBV5-1 with TRBJ2-2; D gene unclear. CDR1 is SGHRS, CDR2 YFSETQ, per germline. V was cut by 4 bases and J by 0 bases, with 10 bases left in between. This CDR3 has 15 amino acids.

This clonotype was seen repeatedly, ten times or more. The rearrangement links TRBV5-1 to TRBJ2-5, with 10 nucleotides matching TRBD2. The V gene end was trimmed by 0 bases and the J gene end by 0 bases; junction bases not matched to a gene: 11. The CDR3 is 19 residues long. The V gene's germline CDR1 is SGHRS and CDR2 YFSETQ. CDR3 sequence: CASSLVPPGLARYQETQYF. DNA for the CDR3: TGCGCCAGCAGCTTGGTACCCCCGGGACTAGCGAGGTACCAAGAGACCCAGTACTTC. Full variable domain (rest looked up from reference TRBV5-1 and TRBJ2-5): KAGVTQTPRYLIKTRGQQVTLSCSPISGHRSVSWYQQTPGQGLQFLFEYFSETQRNKGNFPGRFSGRQFSNSRSEMNVSTLELGDSALYLCASSLVPPGLARYQETQYFGPGTRLLVL.

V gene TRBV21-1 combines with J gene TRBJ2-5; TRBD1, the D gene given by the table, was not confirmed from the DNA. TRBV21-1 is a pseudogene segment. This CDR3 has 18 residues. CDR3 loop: CASSKIPGSGSGQETQYF. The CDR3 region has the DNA TGTGCCAGCAGCAAAATCCCCGGATCAGGGTCGGGCCAAGAGACCCAGTACTTC.

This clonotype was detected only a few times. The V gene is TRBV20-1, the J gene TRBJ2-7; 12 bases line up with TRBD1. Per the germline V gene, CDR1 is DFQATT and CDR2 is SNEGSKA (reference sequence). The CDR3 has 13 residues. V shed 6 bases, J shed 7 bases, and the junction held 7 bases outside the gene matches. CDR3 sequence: CSAGGQGAGEQYF. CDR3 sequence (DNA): TGCAGTGCGGGGGGACAGGGGGCAGGGGAGCAGTACTTC.

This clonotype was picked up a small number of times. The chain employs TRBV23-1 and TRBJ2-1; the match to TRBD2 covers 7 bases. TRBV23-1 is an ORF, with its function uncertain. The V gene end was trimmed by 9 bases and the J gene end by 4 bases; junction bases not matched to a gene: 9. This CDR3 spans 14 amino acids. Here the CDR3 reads CARTPGLKYNEQFF. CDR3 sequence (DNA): TGCGCCAGAACCCCGGGACTAAAGTACAATGAGCAGTTCTTC.

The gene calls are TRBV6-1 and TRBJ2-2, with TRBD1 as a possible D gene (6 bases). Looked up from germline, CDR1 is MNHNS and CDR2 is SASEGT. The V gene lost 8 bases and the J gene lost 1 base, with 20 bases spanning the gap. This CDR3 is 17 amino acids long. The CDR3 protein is CASGDRSSTRNTGELFF. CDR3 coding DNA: TGTGCCAGCGGCGACAGGAGCTCAACCAGGAACACCGGGGAGCTGTTTTTT.

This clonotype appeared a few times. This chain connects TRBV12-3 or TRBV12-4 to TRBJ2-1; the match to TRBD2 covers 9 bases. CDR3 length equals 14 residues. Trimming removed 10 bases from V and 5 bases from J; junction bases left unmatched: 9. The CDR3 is CANGLAGHDNEQFF. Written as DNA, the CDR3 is TGTGCCAACGGGCTAGCGGGGCACGACAATGAGCAGTTCTTC.

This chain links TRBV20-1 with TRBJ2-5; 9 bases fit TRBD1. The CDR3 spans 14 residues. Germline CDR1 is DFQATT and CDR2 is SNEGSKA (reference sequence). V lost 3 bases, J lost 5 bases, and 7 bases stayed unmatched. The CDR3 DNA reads TGCAGTGCTAGCGCCACAGGGGGCGTGGAGACCCAGTACTTC. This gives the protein CSASATGGVETQYF.

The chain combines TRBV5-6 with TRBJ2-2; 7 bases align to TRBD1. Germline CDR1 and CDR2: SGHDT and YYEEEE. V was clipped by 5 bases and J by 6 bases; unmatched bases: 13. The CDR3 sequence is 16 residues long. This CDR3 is CASRPPGGPMSGELFF. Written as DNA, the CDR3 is TGTGCCAGCAGACCCCCAGGGGGACCCATGTCCGGGGAGCTGTTTTTT.

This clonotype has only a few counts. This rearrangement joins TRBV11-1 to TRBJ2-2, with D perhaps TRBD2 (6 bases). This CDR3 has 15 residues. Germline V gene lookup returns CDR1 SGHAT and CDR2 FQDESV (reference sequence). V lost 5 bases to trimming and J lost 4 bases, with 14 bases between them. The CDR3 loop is CASSNRLGSTGELFF. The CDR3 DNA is TGTGCCAGCAGCAACCGACTAGGGAGCACCGGGGAGCTGTTTTTT.

The CDR3 sequence is CASSYKITYDEEQYF. The CDR3 DNA follows: TGTGCCAGCAGCTACAAAATAACCTACGATGAGGAGCAGTACTTC. V is TRBV7-2 and J is TRBJ2-7; D is ambiguous. The CDR3 spans 15 residues. Germline CDR1 SGHTA, CDR2 FQGNSA. V lost 4 bases and J lost 7, with 20 bases in between.

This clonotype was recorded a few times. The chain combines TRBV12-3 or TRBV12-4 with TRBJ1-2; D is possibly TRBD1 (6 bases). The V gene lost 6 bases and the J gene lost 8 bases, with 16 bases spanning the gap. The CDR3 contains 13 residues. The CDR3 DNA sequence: TGTGCCAGCAGACCGCCTACAGGGTTAGGCTACACCTTC. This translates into CASRPPTGLGYTF.

The CDR3 spells CSARDRSGFNEKLFF. The CDR3 DNA sequence: TGCAGTGCTAGAGATAGATCGGGCTTTAATGAAAAACTGTTTTTT. The chain combines TRBV20-1 with TRBJ1-4; D gene ambiguous. This CDR3 has 15 residues. The germline V and J ends were trimmed by 0 bases and 4 bases, with 12 bases remaining between them. Germline CDR1 DFQATT, CDR2 SNEGSKA (reference sequence).

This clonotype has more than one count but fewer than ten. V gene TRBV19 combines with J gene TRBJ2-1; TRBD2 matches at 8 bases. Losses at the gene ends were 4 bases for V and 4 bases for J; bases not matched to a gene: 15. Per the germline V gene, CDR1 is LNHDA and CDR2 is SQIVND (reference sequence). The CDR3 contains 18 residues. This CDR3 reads CASSRALGGLVTYNEQFF. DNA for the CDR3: TGTGCCAGTAGTAGGGCCCTCGGGGGACTAGTTACTTACAATGAGCAGTTCTTC.